The rows below give T cell receptor beta chains drawn from one sample of a study of blood T cell repertoires in COVID-19. Sequenced by immunoSEQ multiplex PCR; TCRdb stores in-frame clones only, minus some. The table lists 200,000 or so clones, around nine tenths of them singletons. The specimen sequenced was peripheral blood. The receptors stem from a man between 60 and 75 years old who had recovered from COVID-19. Both conserved end residues are part of each CDR3. A D gene is named only where the DNA matches it firmly.

CDR3 protein	V gene	J gene	D gene
CASSSGGQGYGYTF	TRBV9	TRBJ1-2	-
CASGTGGYEQYF	TRBV7-2	TRBJ2-7	TRBD2
CASSLDGVSTDTQYF	TRBV11-3	TRBJ2-3	-
CASSLRTSEQYF	TRBV5-6	TRBJ2-7	TRBD2
CASSDWGTGAIEAFF	TRBV7-2	TRBJ1-1	TRBD1
CASNLMGPGQGYNSPLHF	TRBV5-1	TRBJ1-6	TRBD1
CSVAGSYEQYF	TRBV29-1	TRBJ2-7	-
CSALTGGSSGANVLTF	TRBV29-1	TRBJ2-6	TRBD1
CASSGAVEQYF	TRBV2	TRBJ2-7	-
CASSPWGGGYGYTF	TRBV27	TRBJ1-2	-
CASTAGTANQPQHF	TRBV5-5	TRBJ1-5	TRBD1
CASSQDITATNEKLFF	TRBV4-1	TRBJ1-4	-
CASSSPSGGDLYNEQFF	TRBV5-5	TRBJ2-1	TRBD2
CASSLVVAGELFF	TRBV12-3/TRBV12-4	TRBJ2-2	-